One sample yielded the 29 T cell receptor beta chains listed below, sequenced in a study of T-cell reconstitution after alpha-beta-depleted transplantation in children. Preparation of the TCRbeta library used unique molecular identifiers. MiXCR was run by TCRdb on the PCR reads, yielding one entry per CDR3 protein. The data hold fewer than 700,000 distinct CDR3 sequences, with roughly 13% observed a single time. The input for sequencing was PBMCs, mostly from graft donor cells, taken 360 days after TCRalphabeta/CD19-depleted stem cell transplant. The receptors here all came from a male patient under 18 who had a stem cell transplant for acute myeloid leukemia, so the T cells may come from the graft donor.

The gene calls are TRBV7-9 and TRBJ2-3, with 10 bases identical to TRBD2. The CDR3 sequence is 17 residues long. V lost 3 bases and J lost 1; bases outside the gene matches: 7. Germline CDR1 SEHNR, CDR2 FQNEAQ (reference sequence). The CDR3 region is CASSFWSGRAGTDTQYF. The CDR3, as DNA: TGTGCCAGCAGCTTCTGGAGCGGGAGGGCCGGCACAGATACGCAGTATTTT.

CDR3 loop: CASSDSSRLAGATGELFF. In DNA, the CDR3 is TGTGCCAGCAGTGACTCGAGTCGGTTAGCGGGAGCGACCGGGGAGCTGTTTTTT. The chain uses TRBV6-4 and TRBJ2-2; TRBD2 aligns across 9 bases. Germline V gives CDR1 MRHNA, CDR2 SNTAGT. V lost 0 bases to trimming and J lost 5 bases; unmatched junction nucleotides: 10. The CDR3 loop spans 18 amino acids.

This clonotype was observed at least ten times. The CDR3 spells CSVASAQETQYF. As DNA, the CDR3 is TGCAGCGTTGCCTCAGCGCAAGAGACCCAGTACTTC. The V call is TRBV29-1, the J call TRBJ2-5; D unresolved. CDR1 and CDR2 (germline): SQVTM, ANQGSEA. This CDR3 is built from 12 residues. V lost 4 bases to trimming and J lost 2 bases, with 8 bases between them.

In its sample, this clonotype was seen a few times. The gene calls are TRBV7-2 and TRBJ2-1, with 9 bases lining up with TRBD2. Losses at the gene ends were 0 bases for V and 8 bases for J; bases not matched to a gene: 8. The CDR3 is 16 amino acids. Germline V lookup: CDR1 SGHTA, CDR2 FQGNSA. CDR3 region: CASSLASGTSTHEQFF. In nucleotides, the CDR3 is TGTGCCAGCAGCTTAGCCTCCGGGACTAGCACCCATGAGCAGTTCTTC.

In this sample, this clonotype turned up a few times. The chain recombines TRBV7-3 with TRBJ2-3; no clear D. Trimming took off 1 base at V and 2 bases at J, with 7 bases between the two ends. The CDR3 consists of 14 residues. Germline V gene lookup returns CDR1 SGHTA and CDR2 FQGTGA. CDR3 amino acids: CASSLRLLTDTQYF. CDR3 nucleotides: TGTGCCAGCAGCTTAAGGCTTCTCACAGATACGCAGTATTTT. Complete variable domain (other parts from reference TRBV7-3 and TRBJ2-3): GAGVSQTPSNKVTEKGKYVELRCDPISGHTALYWYRQSLGQGPEFLIYFQGTGAADDSGLPNDRFFAVRPEGSVSTLKIQRTERGDSAVYLCASSLRLLTDTQYFGPGTRLTVL.

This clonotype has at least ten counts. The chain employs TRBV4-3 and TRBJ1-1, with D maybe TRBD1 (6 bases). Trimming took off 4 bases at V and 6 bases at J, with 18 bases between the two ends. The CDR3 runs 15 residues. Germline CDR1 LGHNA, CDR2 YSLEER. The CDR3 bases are TGCGCCAGCAGCCCATTCGGGACAAGTGCCTCTGAAGCTTTCTTT. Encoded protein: CASSPFGTSASEAFF.

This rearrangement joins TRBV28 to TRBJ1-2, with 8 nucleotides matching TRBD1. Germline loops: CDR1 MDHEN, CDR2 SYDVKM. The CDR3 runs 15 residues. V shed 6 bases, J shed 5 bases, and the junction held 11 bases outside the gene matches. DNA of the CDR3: TGTGCCAGCAGCCCTGCGGAGCGGACAGGGTATGGCTACACCTTC. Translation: CASSPAERTGYGYTF.

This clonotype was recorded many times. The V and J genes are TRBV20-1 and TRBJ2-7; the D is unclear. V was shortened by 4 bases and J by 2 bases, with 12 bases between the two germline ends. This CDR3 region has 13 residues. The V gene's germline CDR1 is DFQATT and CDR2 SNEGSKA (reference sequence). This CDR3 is CSATARQAYEQYV. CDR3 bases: TGCAGTGCTACCGCCCGACAAGCCTACGAGCAGTACGTC.

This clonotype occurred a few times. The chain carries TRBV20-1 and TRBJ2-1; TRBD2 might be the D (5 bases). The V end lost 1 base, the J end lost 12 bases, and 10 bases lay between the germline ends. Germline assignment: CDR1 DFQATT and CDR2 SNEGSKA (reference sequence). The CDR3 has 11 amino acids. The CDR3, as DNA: TGCAGTGCTAGAGTCTCTAGCATGCAGTTCTTC. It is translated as CSARVSSMQFF.

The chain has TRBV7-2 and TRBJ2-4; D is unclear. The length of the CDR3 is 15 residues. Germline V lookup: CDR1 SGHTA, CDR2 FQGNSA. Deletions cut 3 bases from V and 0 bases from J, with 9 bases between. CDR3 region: CASSFDGLAKNIQYF. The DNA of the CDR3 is TGTGCCAGCAGCTTCGACGGGTTAGCCAAAAACATTCAGTACTTC.

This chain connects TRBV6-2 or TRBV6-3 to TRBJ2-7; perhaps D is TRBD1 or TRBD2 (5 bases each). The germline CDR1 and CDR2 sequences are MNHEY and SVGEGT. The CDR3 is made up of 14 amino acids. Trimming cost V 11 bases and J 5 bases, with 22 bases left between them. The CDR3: CAAETGRTLNEQYF. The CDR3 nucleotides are TGTGCCGCTGAAACGGGGCGTACTCTGAACGAGCAGTACTTC.

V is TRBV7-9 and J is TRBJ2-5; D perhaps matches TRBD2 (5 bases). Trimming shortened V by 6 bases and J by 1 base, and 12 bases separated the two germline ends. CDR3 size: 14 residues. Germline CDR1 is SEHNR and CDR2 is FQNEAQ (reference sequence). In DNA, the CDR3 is TGTGCCAGCAGGAGGGCCGCGACCCAAGAGACCCAGTACTTC. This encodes CASRRAATQETQYF.

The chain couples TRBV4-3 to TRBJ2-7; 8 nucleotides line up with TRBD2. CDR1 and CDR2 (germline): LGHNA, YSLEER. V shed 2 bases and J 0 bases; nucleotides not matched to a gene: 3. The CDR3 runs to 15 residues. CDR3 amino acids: CASSQSGTSSYEQYF. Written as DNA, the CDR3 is TGCGCCAGCAGCCAAAGTGGGACTAGCTCCTACGAGCAGTACTTC.

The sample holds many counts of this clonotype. The CDR3 sequence is CASSTAIKRADTQYF. Here the CDR3 DNA reads TGTGCCAGCAGCACAGCGATTAAAAGGGCAGATACGCAGTATTTT. J is TRBJ2-3 and V is TRBV7-2; D remains ambiguous. Trimming cost V 5 bases and J 4 bases, with 16 bases left between them. The CDR3 runs to 15 residues. From germline, CDR1 is SGHTA and CDR2 FQGNSA. The variable domain in full, completed from reference TRBV7-2 and TRBJ2-3, reads GAGVSQSPSNKVTEKGKDVELRCDPISGHTALYWYRQSLGQGLEFLIYFQGNSAPDKSGLPSDRFSAERTGGSVSTLTIQRTQQEDSAVYLCASSTAIKRADTQYFGPGTRLTVL.

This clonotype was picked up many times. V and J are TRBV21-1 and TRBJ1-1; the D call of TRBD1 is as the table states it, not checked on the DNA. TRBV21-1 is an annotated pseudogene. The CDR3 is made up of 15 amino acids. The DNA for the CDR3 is TGTGCCAGCAGCCAAACACAGGGGGGCCACACTGAAGCTTTCTTT. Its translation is CASSQTQGGHTEAFF.

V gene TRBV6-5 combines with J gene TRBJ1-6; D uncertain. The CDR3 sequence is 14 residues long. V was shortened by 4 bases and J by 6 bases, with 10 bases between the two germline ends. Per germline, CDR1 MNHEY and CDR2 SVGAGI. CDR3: CASSWTEFNSPLHF. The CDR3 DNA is TGTGCCAGCAGTTGGACGGAGTTTAATTCACCCCTCCACTTT.

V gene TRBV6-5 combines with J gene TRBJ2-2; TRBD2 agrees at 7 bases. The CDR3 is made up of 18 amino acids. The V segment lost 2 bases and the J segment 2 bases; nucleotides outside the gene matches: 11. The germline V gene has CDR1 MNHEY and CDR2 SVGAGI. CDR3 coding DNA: TGTGCCAGCAGTTACGCAGTACCGACTAGCAGTAACACCGGGGAGCTGTTTTTT. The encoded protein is CASSYAVPTSSNTGELFF.

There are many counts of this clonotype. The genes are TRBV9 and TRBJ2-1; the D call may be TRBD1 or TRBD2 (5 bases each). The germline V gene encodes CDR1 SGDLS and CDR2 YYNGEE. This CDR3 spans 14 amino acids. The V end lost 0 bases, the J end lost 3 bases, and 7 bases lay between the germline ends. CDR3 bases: TGTGCCAGCAGCGTAGGGGACGGCTACAATGAGCAGTTCTTC. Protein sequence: CASSVGDGYNEQFF.

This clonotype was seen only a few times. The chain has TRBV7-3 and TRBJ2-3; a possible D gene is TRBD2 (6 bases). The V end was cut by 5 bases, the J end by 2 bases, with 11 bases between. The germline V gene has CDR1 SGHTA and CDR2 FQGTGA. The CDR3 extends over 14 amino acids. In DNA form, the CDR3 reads TGTGCCAGCAGCCGGGACTCCCTCACAGATACGCAGTATTTT. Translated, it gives CASSRDSLTDTQYF.

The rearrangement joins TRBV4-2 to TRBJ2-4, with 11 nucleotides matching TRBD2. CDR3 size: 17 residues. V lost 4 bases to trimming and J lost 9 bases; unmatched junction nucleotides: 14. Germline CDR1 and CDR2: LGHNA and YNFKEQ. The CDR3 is CASSPQDLAGGGGIQYF. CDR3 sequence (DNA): TGTGCCAGCAGCCCCCAGGACCTAGCGGGAGGTGGGGGCATTCAGTACTTC.

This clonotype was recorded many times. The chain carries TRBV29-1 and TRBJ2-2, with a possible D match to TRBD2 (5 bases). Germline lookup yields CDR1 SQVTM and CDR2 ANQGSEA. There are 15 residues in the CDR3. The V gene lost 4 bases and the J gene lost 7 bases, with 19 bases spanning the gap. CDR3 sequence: CSVGIGSLGGGELFF. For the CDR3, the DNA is TGCAGCGTTGGAATCGGGTCCCTCGGAGGCGGGGAGCTGTTTTTT.

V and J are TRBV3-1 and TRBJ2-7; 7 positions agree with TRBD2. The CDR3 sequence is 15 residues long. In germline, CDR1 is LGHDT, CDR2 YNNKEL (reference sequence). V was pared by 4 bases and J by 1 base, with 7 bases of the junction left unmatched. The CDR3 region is CASSPWSGKSYEQYF. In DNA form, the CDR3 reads TGTGCCAGCAGCCCCTGGAGCGGGAAGTCCTACGAGCAGTACTTC.

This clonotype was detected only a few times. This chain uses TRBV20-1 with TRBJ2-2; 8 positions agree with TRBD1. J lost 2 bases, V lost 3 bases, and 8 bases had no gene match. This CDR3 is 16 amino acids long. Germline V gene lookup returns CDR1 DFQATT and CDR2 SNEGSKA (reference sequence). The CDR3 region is CSARTDRVDNTGELFF. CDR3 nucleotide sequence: TGCAGTGCTAGGACGGACAGGGTCGATAACACCGGGGAGCTGTTTTTT.

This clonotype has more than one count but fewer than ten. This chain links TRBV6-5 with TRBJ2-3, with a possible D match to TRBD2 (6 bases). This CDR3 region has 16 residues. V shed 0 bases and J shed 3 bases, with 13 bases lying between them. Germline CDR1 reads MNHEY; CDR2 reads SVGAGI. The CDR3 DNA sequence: TGTGCCAGCAGTTACTCGGCGACTAGGAAAACAGATACGCAGTATTTT. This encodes CASSYSATRKTDTQYF.

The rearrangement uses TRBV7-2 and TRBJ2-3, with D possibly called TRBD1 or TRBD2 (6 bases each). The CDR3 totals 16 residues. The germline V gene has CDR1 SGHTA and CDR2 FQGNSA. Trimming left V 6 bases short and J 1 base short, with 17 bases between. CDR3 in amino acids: CASRPWGRGGTDTQYF. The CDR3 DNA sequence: TGTGCCAGCAGACCGTGGGGGCGCGGGGGCACAGATACGCAGTATTTT.

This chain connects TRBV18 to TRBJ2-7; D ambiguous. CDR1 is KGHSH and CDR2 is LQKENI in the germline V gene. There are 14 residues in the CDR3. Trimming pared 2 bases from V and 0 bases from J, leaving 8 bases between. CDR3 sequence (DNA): TGTGCCAGCTCACCAACAGTCCCCTCCTACGAGCAGTACTTC. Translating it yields CASSPTVPSYEQYF.

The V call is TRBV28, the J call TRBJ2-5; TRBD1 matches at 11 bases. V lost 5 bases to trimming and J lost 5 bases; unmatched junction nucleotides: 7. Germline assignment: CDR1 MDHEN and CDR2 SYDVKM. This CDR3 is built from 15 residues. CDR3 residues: CASSTGQGARETQYF. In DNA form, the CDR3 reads TGTGCCAGCAGTACTGGACAGGGGGCGAGGGAGACCCAGTACTTC.

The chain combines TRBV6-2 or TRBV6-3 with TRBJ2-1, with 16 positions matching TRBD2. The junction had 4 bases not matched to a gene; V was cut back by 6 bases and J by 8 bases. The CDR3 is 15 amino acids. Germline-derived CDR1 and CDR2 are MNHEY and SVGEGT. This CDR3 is CASSGTSGRVDEQFF. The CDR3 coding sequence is TGTGCCAGCAGCGGGACTAGCGGGAGGGTGGATGAGCAGTTCTTC.

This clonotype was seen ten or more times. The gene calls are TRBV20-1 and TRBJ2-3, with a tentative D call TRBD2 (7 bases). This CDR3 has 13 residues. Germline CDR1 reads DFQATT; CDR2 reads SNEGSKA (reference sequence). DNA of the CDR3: TGCACGACGCAAGGGGGGGGCACAGATACGCAGTATTTT. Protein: CTTQGGGTDTQYF.